This T cell receptor beta chain was identified in a study of T cell responses to AZD1222 COVID-19 vaccine. Looking at the study overall: Recipients boosted at about 4 weeks or about 12 weeks are pooled.

Details on this clone: Its antigen is currently unknown.

TCRdb's copy holds only in-frame clones and misses some; the assay was immunoSEQ multiplex PCR. The data hold some 130,000 clones, with about nine tenths observed a single time. Regarding the study as a whole: Repertoire collection took place solely once the T cell response had peaked. Just 6 or 7 people given AZD1222 tested seropositive at baseline. Receipt of two AZD1222 doses was followed by a rise in Spike-specific TCR breadth and depth.

The sequence was collected from an adult in good health. Sequencing was performed on peripheral blood, taken on day 0 of AZD1222 vaccination.

Here the CDR3 DNA reads TGTGCCAGCAGCTTAGTCTGGGAGCTGAAACCTGCAACTAATGAAAAACTGTTTTTT. Translated: CASSLVWELKPATNEKLFF. This chain links TRBV7-9 with TRBJ1-4, with D uncertain. The CDR3 sequence is 19 residues long. Trimming cost V 1 base and J 0 bases, with 18 bases left between them. Germline-derived CDR1 and CDR2 are SEHNR and FQNEAQ (reference sequence).